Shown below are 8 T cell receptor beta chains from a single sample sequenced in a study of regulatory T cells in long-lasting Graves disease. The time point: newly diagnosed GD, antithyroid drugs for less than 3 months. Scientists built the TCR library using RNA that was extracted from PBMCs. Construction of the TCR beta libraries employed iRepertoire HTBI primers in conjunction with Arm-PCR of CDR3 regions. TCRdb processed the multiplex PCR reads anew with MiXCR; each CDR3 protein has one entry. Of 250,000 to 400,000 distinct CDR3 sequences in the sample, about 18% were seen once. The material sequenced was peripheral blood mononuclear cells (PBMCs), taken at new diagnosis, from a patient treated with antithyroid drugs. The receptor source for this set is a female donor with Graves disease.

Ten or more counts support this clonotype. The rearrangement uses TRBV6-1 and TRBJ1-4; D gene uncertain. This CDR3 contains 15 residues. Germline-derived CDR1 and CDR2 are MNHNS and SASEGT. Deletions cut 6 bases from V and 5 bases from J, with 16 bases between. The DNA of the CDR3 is TGTGCCAGCAGGTCCTTCCGGGCCCTAAATGAAAAACTGTTTTTT. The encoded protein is CASRSFRALNEKLFF.

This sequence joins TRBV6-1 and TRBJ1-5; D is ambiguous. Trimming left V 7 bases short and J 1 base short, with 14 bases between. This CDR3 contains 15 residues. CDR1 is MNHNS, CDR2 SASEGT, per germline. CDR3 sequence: CASTSDPPSNQPQHF. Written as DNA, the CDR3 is TGTGCCAGCACCTCGGACCCCCCGAGCAATCAGCCCCAGCATTTT.

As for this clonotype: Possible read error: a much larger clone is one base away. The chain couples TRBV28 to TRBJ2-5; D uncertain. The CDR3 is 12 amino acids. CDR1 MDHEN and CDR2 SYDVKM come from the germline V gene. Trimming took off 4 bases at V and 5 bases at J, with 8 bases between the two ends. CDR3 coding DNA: TGTGCCAGCAGTTCACCTTGGGAGACCCAGTACTTC. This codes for CASSSPWETQYF. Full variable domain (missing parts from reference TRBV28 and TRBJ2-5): DVKVTQSSRYLVKRTGEKVFLECVQDMDHENMFWYRQDPGLGLRLIYFSYDVKMKEKGDIPEGYSVSREKKERFSLILESASTNQTSMYLCASSSPWETQYFGPGTRLLVL.

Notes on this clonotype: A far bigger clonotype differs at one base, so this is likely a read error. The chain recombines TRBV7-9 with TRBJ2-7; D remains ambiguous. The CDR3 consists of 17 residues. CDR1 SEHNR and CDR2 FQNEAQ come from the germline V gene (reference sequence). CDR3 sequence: CASSLEAVAAFPYEQHF. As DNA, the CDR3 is TGTGCCAGCAGCTTAGAGGCTGTGGCAGCCTTCCCCTACGAGCAGCACTTC.

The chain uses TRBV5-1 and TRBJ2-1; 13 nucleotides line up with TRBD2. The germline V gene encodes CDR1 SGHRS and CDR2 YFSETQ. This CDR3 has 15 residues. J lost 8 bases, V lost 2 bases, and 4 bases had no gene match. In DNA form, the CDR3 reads TGCGCCAGCAGCTTCGAGGGACTAGCGGGATATGAGCAGTTCTTC. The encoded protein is CASSFEGLAGYEQFF.

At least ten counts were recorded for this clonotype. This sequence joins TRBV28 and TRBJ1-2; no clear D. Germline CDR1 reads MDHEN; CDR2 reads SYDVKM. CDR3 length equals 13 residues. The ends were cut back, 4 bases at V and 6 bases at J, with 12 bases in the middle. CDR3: CASSSATPNGYTF. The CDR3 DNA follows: TGTGCCAGCAGTTCAGCCACCCCTAATGGCTACACCTTC.

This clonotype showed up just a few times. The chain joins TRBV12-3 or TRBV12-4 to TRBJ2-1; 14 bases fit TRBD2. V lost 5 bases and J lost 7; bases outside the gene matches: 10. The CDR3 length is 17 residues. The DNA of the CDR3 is TGTGCCAGCAGTCCGGGACTAGCGGGAGCTGTAGGAAATGAGCAGTTCTTC. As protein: CASSPGLAGAVGNEQFF.

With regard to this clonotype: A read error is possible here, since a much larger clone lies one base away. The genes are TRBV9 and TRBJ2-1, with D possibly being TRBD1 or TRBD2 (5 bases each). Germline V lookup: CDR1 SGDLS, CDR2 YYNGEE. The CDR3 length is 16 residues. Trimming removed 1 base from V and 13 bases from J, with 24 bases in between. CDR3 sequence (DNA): TGTGCCAGCAGCGTACTCGCGGGCCCGCAGGGAGAGACCCAGTTCTTC. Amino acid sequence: CASSVLAGPQGETQFF.